Below, 3 T cell receptor beta chains from the same sample are listed, as sequenced in a study of blood T cell repertoires in COVID-19 (dated by TCRdb to between 2020 and 2021). Preparation of the library involved the immunoSEQ multiplex PCR assay. The clones in this table, taken by TCRdb from immuneACCESS, are in-frame only. Not every clone is retained; where verified, under half of the shortfall comes from an unresolved V gene, and the cause of the rest is unknown. The sample contains over 25,000 clones, 84% of them found a single time. Of the sample, 15% is held by the ten largest clones. Material: peripheral blood. The receptors derive from a man in his 70s with active COVID-19.

The CDR3 sequence is CASSLMQGQGTGELFF. CDR3 sequence (DNA): TGTGCCAGCAGCTTAATGCAGGGACAGGGCACCGGGGAGCTGTTTTTT. V and J are TRBV5-6 and TRBJ2-2; 9 bases are shared with TRBD1. V was pared by 2 bases and J by 4 bases, with 6 bases of the junction left unmatched. This CDR3 has 16 amino acids. The germline V gene has CDR1 SGHDT and CDR2 YYEEEE.

The chain joins TRBV2 to TRBJ2-5; 8 bases agree with TRBD2. The CDR3 loop spans 14 amino acids. Germline CDR1 is SNHLY and CDR2 is FYNNEI. V lost 5 bases to trimming and J lost 5 bases; unmatched junction nucleotides: 7. The CDR3 nucleotides are TGTGCCAGCAGTCGGGGGGGGCCGGGCGAGACCCAGTACTTC. Translated: CASSRGGPGETQYF.

The chain has TRBV11-2 and TRBJ1-1; D is possibly TRBD1 (5 bases). V lost 1 base to trimming and J lost 5 bases, with 8 bases between them. CDR1 is SGHAT, CDR2 FQNNGV, per germline. The CDR3 totals 13 residues. The CDR3 spells CASSLGRQTEAFF. The CDR3 bases are TGTGCCAGCAGCTTAGGACGACAGACTGAAGCTTTCTTT.